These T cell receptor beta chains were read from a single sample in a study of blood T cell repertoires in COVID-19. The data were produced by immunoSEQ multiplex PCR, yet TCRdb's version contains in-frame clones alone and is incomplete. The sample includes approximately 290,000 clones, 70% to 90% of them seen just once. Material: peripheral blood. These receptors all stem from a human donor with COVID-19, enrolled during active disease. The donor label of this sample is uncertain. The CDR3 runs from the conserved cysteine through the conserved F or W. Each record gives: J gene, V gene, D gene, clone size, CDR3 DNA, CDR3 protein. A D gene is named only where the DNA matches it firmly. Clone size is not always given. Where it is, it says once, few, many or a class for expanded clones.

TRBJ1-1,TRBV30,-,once,TGTGCCTGGAACACGGGACAATATGGGACTGAAGCTTTCTTT,CAWNTGQYGTEAFF
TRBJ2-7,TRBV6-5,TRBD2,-,TGTGCCAGCAGTTATCGGGAGGGAACCTACGAGCAGTACTTC,CASSYREGTYEQYF
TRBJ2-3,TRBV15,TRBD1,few,TGTGCCACCAGACAGGGGCCCCGTAGCACAGATACGCAGTATTTT,CATRQGPRSTDTQYF
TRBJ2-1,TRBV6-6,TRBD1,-,TGTGCCAGCAGTTCGGAGGACAGGAGCTCCTACAATGAGCAGTTCTTC,CASSSEDRSSYNEQFF
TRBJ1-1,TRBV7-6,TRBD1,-,TGTGCCAGCAGCTCACGACAGGGGACCACTGAAGCTTTCTTT,CASSSRQGTTEAFF
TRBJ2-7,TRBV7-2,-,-,TGTGCCAGCAGCTTAGAAGCGAGTTCCTCCTACGAGCAGTACTTC,CASSLEASSSYEQYF
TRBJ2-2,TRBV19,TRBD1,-,TGTGCCAGTAGGGCGAGGGGACAGGGGAACACCGGGGAGCTGTTTTTT,CASRARGQGNTGELFF
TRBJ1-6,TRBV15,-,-,TGTGCCACCAGCATAGGGGGGGGGATTGATTCACCCCTCCACTTT,CATSIGGGIDSPLHF
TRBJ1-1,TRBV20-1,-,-,TGCAGTGCGGGGGAGGGACAAGGAGCTTTCTTT,CSAGEGQGAFF
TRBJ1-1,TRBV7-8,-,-,TGTGCCAGCAGCCGAAGCCTGAGGACTGAAGCTTTCTTT,CASSRSLRTEAFF
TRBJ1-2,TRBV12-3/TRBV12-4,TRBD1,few,TGTGCCAGCAGGGGACAGGGGGCAAGTGGCTACACCTTC,CASRGQGASGYTF
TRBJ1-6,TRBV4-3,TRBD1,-,TGCGCCAGCAGCCAAGATGGGACAGCTAATTCACCCCTCCACTTT,CASSQDGTANSPLHF
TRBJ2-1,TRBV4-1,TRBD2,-,TGCGCCAGCAGCCCTCAAGGTAATCCAACTAGCGGAATCTACAATGAGCAGTTCTTC,CASSPQGNPTSGIYNEQFF
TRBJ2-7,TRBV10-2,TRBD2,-,TGCGCCAGCAGTGCCGGGCTAGCGGGAGCCCCAACAACCTACGAGCAGTACTTC,CASSAGLAGAPTTYEQYF
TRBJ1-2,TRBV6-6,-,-,TGTGCCAGCAGTTTCCCTTCAACTTCAGGGGATGGCTACACCTTC,CASSFPSTSGDGYTF
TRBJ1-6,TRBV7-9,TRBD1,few,TGTGCCAGCAGCACCCCGCGGACAGGGACCAATTCACCCCTCCACTTT,CASSTPRTGTNSPLHF
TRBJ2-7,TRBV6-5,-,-,TGTGCCAGCACTCCTTCCCAGGGCCGCTACGAGCAGTACTTC,CASTPSQGRYEQYF
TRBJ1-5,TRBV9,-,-,TGTGCCAGCAGCGTAGGAGTGGATCAGCCCCAGCATTTT,CASSVGVDQPQHF
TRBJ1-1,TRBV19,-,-,TGTGCCAGTACCCAACAATGGGGAGACACTGAAGCTTTCTTT,CASTQQWGDTEAFF
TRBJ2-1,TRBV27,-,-,TGTGCCAGCAGTTTACGGCTGGAGGCCGGTTGGAATGAGCAGTTCTTC,CASSLRLEAGWNEQFF
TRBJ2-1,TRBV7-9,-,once,TGTGCCAGCAGCTTAGCCCATGTGAACTCCTGGCAGTTCTTC,CASSLAHVNSWQFF
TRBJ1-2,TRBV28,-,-,TGTGCCAGCAGTTTAACGCAGTCCAACTATGGCTACACCTTC,CASSLTQSNYGYTF
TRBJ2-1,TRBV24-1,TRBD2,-,TGTGCCACCAGTGGTTCCCCACTAGCGGGAGCTTACAATGAGCAGTTCTTC,CATSGSPLAGAYNEQFF
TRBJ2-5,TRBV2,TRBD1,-,TGTGCCAGCGATCTACAGGGGGAGCGGGAGACCCAGTACTTC,CASDLQGERETQYF
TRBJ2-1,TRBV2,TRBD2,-,TGTGCCAGCAGATCCAGCGGGGCCTACAATGAGCAGTTCTTC,CASRSSGAYNEQFF
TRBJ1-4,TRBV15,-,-,TGTGCCACCAGCGCCGGAACAGGCGCAACTAATGAAAAACTGTTTTTT,CATSAGTGATNEKLFF
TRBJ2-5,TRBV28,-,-,TGTGCCAGCAGTTCTAGCGTCAAAGAGACCCAGTACTTC,CASSSSVKETQYF
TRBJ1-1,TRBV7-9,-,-,TGTGCCACCGAAAGTATTACTCTAGAAGCTTTCTTT,CATESITLEAFF
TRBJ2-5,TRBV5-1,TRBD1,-,TGCGCCAGCGGCCGGGACAGGGGCTCCCAAGAGACCCAGTACTTC,CASGRDRGSQETQYF
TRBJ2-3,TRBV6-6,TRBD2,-,TGTGCCAGCAGTCGGGGACTAGCGGGAGGGCCGAACACAGATACGCAGTATTTT,CASSRGLAGGPNTDTQYF
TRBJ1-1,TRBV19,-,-,TGTGCCAGTAGTATAACAGGGTCGCTGAAAACTGAAGCTTTCTTT,CASSITGSLKTEAFF